The entry that follows covers one T cell receptor (beta chain) sequence. In the original processing: Amplifying reference gene primers gave estimates of nucleated cell counts. Assay used: immunoSEQ multiplex PCR; TCRdb lists only in-frame clones, some missing. Clone size and V and J calls were adopted from that table, with D and trimming inferred from the DNA. The sample lists fewer than 300,000 clones, 80% to 90% occurring once. The data derive from a study of blood T cell repertoires in COVID-19. Study-wide background: Samples came from the United States, Italy and Spain, spanning acute and convalescent COVID-19.

CDR3 length: 14 residues. The germline V gene encodes CDR1 WNHNN and CDR2 SYGVQD (reference sequence). Unmatched junction bases numbered 10, after V lost 6 bases and J lost 7 bases. The Seattle site enrolled patients during active infection and followed them longitudinally. The material sequenced was peripheral blood. The rearrangement uses TRBV10-1 and TRBJ1-2, with TRBD1 matching 8 bases. The sequence was obtained from a woman aged 50 to 60 with COVID-19, enrolled during active disease. CDR3 loop: CASSPGTGGSGYTF. Written as DNA, the CDR3 is TGCGCCAGCAGCCCTGGTACAGGGGGGAGTGGCTACACCTTC.